The clone carrying this TCR beta chain came up many times. The data were taken from a study of blood T cells in healthy people across ages. Per germline, CDR1 MGHRA and CDR2 YSYEKL. CDR3 size: 16 residues. V was trimmed by 0 bases and J by 1 base, leaving 12 bases between them. Using a J-beta primer mix together with a sample-barcoded 5' primer, a second PCR was run for about 6 to 12 cycles. Every cDNA molecule bore a tag from a template-switch adaptor containing 12 random nucleotides. TCRdb independently ran MiXCR on the 5' RACE reads; one entry per CDR3 protein. The repertoire includes about 640,000 distinct CDR3 sequences, about 30% of them detected once, and 15% to 18% sits in the top ten.

The gene calls are TRBV4-1 and TRBJ1-1, with no clear D. This clonotype was sampled from a woman older than 75 in good health. The source material was blood. Here the CDR3 reads CASSQDAQQGNTEAFF. CDR3 DNA sequence: TGCGCCAGCAGCCAAGATGCCCAGCAAGGGAACACTGAAGCTTTCTTT.